This TCR beta chain derives from a study of OX40 agonist ivuxolimab in advanced cancers. As for the study more broadly: The costimulatory receptor OX40 (CD134) was targeted by ivuxolimab, a fully human IgG2 agonistic monoclonal antibody. In the dose-escalation cohort, roughly 82% of patients were male, and the mean age was 60 years with a range of roughly 23 to 79. Prior anti-PD-1, anti-PD-L1 or anti-CTLA-4 therapy was permitted, and about two fifths of dose-escalation patients had received checkpoint inhibitors. Partial responses occurred in three dose-escalation patients, of whom one had hepatocellular carcinoma and two had cutaneous melanoma. The purpose of peripheral TCRbeta sequencing was to test whether ivuxolimab changed TCR sequence diversity and led to clonal T-cell expansion. Intravenous ivuxolimab was administered to patients every 2 weeks at six dose levels: 0.01, 0.1, 0.3, 1.5, 3 and 10 mg/kg. The paper describes the monotherapy dose-escalation part (N ≈ 49 patients) of the phase I trial of ivuxolimab. Of the roughly 51 patients in dose escalation, 19 had hepatocellular carcinoma, around 15 had melanoma, 9 had renal cell carcinoma and 9 had head and neck cancer. On the study overall, not on this receptor specifically: Low levels of normalized T-cell clonal expansion were also seen in some patients who did not respond. The antigen specificity of the clonally expanded peripheral T cells was not determined. On average, CD8+ T cells showed more expanded clones than CD4+ T cells after ivuxolimab. Partial responders in the 0.1-3.0 mg/kg groups had among the lowest normalized peripheral clonal expansion, especially among CD8+ T cells. At doses of 0.1 to 3.0 mg/kg, clonal expansion of both CD4+ and CD8+ blood T cells was observed from baseline to week 6.

The CDR3, from cysteine to phenylalanine, totals 10 residues. Only CDR3 DNA remains: 30 bases, in frame from the first base. V loses 8 bases, J loses 4 bases, and the germline ends lie 5 bases apart. Per the germline V gene, SNHLY is the CDR1 and FYNNEI is the CDR2. To sequence the TCRbeta CDR3 region, genomic DNA was isolated from the sorted cells. The immunoSEQ Assay was used to sequence the TCRbeta CDR3 regions. Here the immuneACCESS table is served through TCRdb, limited to in-frame sequences with V and J called. Missing clones are a known gap in these copies; in checked studies unresolved V genes cover under half, and the rest lacks a known reason. The sample profile shows roughly 19,000 clones; about nine tenths of them were found once. The top ten constitute 50% to 60% of the sample. This clone was observed a few times. What this receptor recognizes is not known. No base quality information exists; no much larger clone differs at one position.

The trial excluded patients who had a history of autoimmune disease or were on systemic immunosuppression. Peripheral blood for TCR sequencing was collected from all dose cohorts at baseline, on cycle 4 day 1, and on cycle 7 day 1. Samples were obtained from an open-label, multicenter, first-in-human phase I dose-escalation trial of ivuxolimab. The trial enrolled adults with locally advanced or metastatic head and neck squamous cell, hepatocellular, melanoma or renal cell carcinoma. CD4+ and CD8+ T cells were sorted separately from peripheral blood before TCR sequencing. The chain uses TRBV2 and TRBJ1-1; too little of a D gene remains to name it. The TCR was taken from an adult with an advanced solid tumor such as melanoma, head and neck, liver or kidney cancer. Sequenced material: CD4+ or CD8+ T cells sorted from blood, taken in a trial of the OX40 agonist ivuxolimab. The DNA is TGTGCCAGCGGGATCACTGAAGCTTTCTTT. Its amino acids are CASGITEAFF.